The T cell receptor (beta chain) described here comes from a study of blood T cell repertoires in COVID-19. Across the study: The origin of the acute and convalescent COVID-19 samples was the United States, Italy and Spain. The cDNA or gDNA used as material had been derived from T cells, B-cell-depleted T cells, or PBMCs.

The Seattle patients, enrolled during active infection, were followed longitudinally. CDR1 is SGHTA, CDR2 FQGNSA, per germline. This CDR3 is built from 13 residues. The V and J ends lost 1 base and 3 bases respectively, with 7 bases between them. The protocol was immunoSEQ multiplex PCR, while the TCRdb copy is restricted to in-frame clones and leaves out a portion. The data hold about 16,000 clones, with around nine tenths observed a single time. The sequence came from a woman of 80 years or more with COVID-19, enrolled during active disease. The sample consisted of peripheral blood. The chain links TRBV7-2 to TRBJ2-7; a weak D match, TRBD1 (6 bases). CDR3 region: CASSLGGGYEQYF. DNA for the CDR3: TGTGCCAGCAGCTTAGGAGGGGGCTACGAGCAGTACTTC.